The clone carrying this T cell receptor (beta chain) was picked up a small number of times. The antigen is not known. These data are taken from a study of neurological immune-mediated disorders. Study outcomes and limitations: No sharing of CDR3 amino acid sequences was observed among expanded clones across subjects, suggesting private repertoires in all groups.

The trim removed 1 base at V and 3 bases at J, leaving 4 bases unmatched. The germline V gene has CDR1 SGHKS and CDR2 YYEKEE (reference sequence). This CDR3 comprises 15 residues. Unsorted libraries used 2 million PBMCs kept at -80 degrees C. The cDNA was generated through 5'RACE incorporating 10-nucleotide random UMIs. Every sequencing run drew on 15-18 subjects and yielded over 200 million TCR-beta sequences. A single record per CDR3 protein comes from TCRdb applying MiXCR to the 5' RACE reads. The sample contains about 46,000 distinct CDR3 sequences, over 9% of which appear only once. This TCR was sampled from a man in his 70s with HTLV-1-associated myelopathy (HAM/TSP). The chain couples TRBV5-5 to TRBJ2-7; TRBD2 matches at 10 bases. Sequencing was performed on PBMCs. Written as DNA, the CDR3 is TGTGCCAGCAGCTTGCTAGCGGGAGATGGCTACGAGCAGTACTTC. This codes for CASSLLAGDGYEQYF.